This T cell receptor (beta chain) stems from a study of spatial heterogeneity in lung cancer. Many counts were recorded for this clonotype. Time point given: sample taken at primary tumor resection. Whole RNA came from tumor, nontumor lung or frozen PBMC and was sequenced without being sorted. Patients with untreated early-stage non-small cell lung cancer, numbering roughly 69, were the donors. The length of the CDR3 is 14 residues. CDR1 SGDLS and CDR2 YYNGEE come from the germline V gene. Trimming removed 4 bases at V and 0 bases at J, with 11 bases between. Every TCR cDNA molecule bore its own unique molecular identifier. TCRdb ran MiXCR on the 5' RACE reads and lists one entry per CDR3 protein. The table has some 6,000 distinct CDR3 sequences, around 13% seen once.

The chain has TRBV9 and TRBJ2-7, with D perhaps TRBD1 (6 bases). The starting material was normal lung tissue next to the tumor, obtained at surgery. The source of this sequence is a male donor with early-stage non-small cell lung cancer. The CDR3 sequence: CASSPGTFSYEQYF. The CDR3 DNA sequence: TGTGCCAGCAGCCCGGGGACATTCTCCTACGAGCAGTACTTC.